Below, one TCR beta chain is given with its context. Its antigen is currently unknown. The sample belongs to a study of cytomegalovirus exposure and HLA in healthy donors. General study results and limits: Among the CMV-associated chains, three were confirmed in vitro as specific for CMV antigens.

The PCR employed 60 Vbeta primers together with 13 Jbeta primers. Sequenced by immunoSEQ multiplex PCR; TCRdb stores in-frame clones only, minus some. Altogether approximately 150,000 clones are present, over 75% being singletons, with the ten largest covering around 4%. The receptor was derived from a man between 35 and 55 years old in good health and CMV-seronegative. Material for sequencing was PBMCs.

CDR3 region: CSVGTTDTQYF. CDR3 DNA: TGCAGCGTCGGTACCACAGATACGCAGTATTTT. This chain links TRBV20-1 with TRBJ2-3; no definite D call. Germline-derived CDR1 and CDR2 are DFQATT and SNEGSKA (reference sequence). The CDR3 contains 11 residues.